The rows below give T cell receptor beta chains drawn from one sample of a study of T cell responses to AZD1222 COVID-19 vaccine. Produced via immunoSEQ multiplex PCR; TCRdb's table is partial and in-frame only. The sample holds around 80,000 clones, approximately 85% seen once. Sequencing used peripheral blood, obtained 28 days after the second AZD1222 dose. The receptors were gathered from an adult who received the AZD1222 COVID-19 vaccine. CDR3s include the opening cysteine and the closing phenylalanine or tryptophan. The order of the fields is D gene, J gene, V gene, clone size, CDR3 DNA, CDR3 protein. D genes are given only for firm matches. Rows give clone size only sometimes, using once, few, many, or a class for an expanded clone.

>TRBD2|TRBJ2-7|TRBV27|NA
TGTGCCAGCAGTTCCAAAGCGGGGGGACTCTTTTACGAGCAGTACTTC
CASSSKAGGLFYEQYF
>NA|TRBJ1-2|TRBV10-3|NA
TGTGCCATCAGCCTGGACACCCGCTATGGCTACACCTTC
CAISLDTRYGYTF
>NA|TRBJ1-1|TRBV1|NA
TGCACCAGCAGCCAAGATTTCGGGGGGTTAACTGAAGCTTTCTTT
CTSSQDFGGLTEAFF
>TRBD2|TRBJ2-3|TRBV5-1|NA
TGCGCCAGCAGCTTACTAGCGGGGGGGCTTAATAGAGATACGCAGTATTTT
CASSLLAGGLNRDTQYF
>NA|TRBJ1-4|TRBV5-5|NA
TGTGCCAGCAGCTTCGGACAGTTTAATGAAAAACTGTTTTTT
CASSFGQFNEKLFF
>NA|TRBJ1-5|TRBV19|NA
TGTGCCAGCAAGGGTCGGGAGGGCAATCAGCCCCAGCATTTT
CASKGREGNQPQHF
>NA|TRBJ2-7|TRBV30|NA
TGTGCCTGGAGTGTACGTTATCGGGCAGGGAATCCCTACGAGCAGTACTTC
CAWSVRYRAGNPYEQYF
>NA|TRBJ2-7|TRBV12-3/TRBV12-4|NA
TGTGCCAGCAGTTTAGATAGGTACGAGCAGTACTTC
CASSLDRYEQYF
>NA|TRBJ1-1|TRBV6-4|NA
TGTGCCAGCAGTCGGACGGTGAACACTGAAGCTTTCTTT
CASSRTVNTEAFF
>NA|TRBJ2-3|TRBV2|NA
TGTGCCAGACGGACGGGGGAGAGTTTCACAGATACGCAGTATTTT
CARRTGESFTDTQYF
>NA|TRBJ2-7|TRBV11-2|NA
TGTGCCAGCAGCTTAGATTGGACCGGCGAGCAGTACTTC
CASSLDWTGEQYF
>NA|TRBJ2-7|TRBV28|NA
TGTGCCAGCAGTCTCCGCTACGAGCAGTACTTC
CASSLRYEQYF
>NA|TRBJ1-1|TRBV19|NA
TGTGCCAGTAGTATAAGGATGCACACTGAAGCTTTCTTT
CASSIRMHTEAFF
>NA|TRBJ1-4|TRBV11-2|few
TGTGCCAGCAGCTTATCCGGTCAGGGGAATATTCGCGAAAAACTGTTTTTT
CASSLSGQGNIREKLFF
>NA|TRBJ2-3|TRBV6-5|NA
TGTGCCAGCATTGGGGGCGATACGCAGTATTTT
CASIGGDTQYF
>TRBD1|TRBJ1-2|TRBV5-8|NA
TGTGCCAGCAGCGAGCAGGGGGCCGGTGGCTACACCTTC
CASSEQGAGGYTF
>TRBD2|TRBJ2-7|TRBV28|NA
TGTGCCAGCAGTATTAGCGGGGGAATCTACGAGCAGTACTTC
CASSISGGIYEQYF
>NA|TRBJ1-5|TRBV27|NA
TGTGCCAGCAGTTTATCGATGGGGAGCAATCAGCCCCAGCATTTT
CASSLSMGSNQPQHF
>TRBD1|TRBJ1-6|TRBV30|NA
TGTGCCTGGAGTGTTGACAGGGCAAATTCACCCCTCCACTTT
CAWSVDRANSPLHF
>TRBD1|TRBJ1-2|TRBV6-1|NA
TGTGCCAGCAGTGAAGTTGACAGGGCACTATATGGCTACACCTTC
CASSEVDRALYGYTF
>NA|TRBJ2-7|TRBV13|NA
TGTGCCAGCAGCTTAGCTGGGTTGGGCTACGAGCAGTACTTC
CASSLAGLGYEQYF
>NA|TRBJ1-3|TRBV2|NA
TGTGCCAGCAGGAGAACAAACTCTGGAAACACCATATATTTT
CASRRTNSGNTIYF
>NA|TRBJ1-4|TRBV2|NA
TGTGCCAGCAGTGTACCCAGGGTGAGAACTAATGAAAAACTGTTTTTT
CASSVPRVRTNEKLFF
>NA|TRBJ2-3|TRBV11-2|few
TGTGCCAGCAGCTATACCGCCCCTAGTACGCAGTATTTT
CASSYTAPSTQYF
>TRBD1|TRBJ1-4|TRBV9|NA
TGTGCCAGCAGTCCAGGGGGTTCGACTAATGAAAAACTGTTTTTT
CASSPGGSTNEKLFF
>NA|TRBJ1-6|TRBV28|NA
TGTGCCAGCAGCCTAAGTGGAATTTCACCCCTCCACTTT
CASSLSGISPLHF
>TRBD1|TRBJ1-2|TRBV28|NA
TGTGCCAGCGGAACCGGGACAGGGTCCTATGGCTACACCTTC
CASGTGTGSYGYTF
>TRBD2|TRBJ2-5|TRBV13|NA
TGTGCCAGCAGCCCCGGGACTAGCGGGGGCCCGGAGACCCAGTACTTC
CASSPGTSGGPETQYF
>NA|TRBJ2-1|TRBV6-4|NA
TGTGCCAGCAGTGACTCGGGCGGTTACAATGAGCAGTTCTTC
CASSDSGGYNEQFF
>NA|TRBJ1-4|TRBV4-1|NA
TGCGCCAGCAGCCCCGGAGAGTCGACTAATGAAAAACTGTTTTTT
CASSPGESTNEKLFF
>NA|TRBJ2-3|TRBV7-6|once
TGTGCCAGCAGCTCTCGGGCAGGGGTTACCACAGATACGCAGTATTTT
CASSSRAGVTTDTQYF
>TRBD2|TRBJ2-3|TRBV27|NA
TGTGCCAGCCACAAACTAGCGGGGGGGCGGACCACAGATACGCAGTATTTT
CASHKLAGGRTTDTQYF
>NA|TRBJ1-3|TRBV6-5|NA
TGTGCCAGCAGTTACTCTGGGACACCTGGAAACACCATATATTTT
CASSYSGTPGNTIYF
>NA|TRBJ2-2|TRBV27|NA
TGTGCCAGCAGTTTCTTGCCGAACACCGGGGAGCTGTTTTTT
CASSFLPNTGELFF
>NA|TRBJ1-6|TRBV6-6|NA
TGTGCCAGCAGTTCCCTTTCACCCCTCCACTTT
CASSSLSPLHF
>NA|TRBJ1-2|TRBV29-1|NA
TGCAGCGTTGAAGTTTCCGGGACCCAAGGCTACACCTTC
CSVEVSGTQGYTF
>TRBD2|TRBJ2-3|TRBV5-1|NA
TGCGCCAGCAGCTCCCTATCGGGGGGGCTTGATACGCAGTATTTT
CASSSLSGGLDTQYF
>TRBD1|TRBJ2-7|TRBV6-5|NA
TGTGCCAGCATGGGACAGGGGGCATACGAGCAGTACTTC
CASMGQGAYEQYF
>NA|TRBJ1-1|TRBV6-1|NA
TGTGCCAGCAGTGAAAACGAGGGTAGGACTGAAGCTTTCTTT
CASSENEGRTEAFF
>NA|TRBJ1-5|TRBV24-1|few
TGTGCCACCAGTGATAGGTGGGCGTATCAGCCCCAGCATTTT
CATSDRWAYQPQHF